The 17 T cell receptor beta chains below all came from one sample that was sequenced in a study of OX40 agonist ivuxolimab in advanced cancers. Some clones are missing from TCRdb's copy, which holds only in-frame ones; the method was immunoSEQ multiplex PCR. This sample has about 79,000 clones, with 91% found just once. Sequencing used CD4+ or CD8+ T cells sorted from blood, obtained in a trial of the OX40 agonist ivuxolimab. The source of these receptors is an adult with an advanced solid tumor such as melanoma, head and neck, liver or kidney cancer.

This chain joins TRBV27 and TRBJ2-3; D is unresolved. Germline assignment: CDR1 MNHEY and CDR2 SMNVEV (reference sequence). The CDR3 totals 15 residues. Between the trimmed V and J ends, which lost 1 base and 6 bases, there was a span of 14 bases. For the CDR3, the DNA is TGTGCCAGCAGTTTATATGGATGGGTTGCCGATACGCAGTATTTT. It codes for CASSLYGWVADTQYF.

The chain combines TRBV9 with TRBJ2-7; 8 bases agree with TRBD2. Germline V gives CDR1 SGDLS, CDR2 YYNGEE. V lost 4 bases to trimming and J lost 2 bases; unmatched junction nucleotides: 14. The CDR3 totals 17 residues. CDR3 sequence: CASSSKAGDRITYEQYF. The CDR3 nucleotides are TGTGCCAGCAGCTCAAAAGCGGGGGACCGAATTACCTACGAGCAGTACTTC.

This chain links TRBV29-1 with TRBJ2-7; tentatively, D is TRBD1 (6 bases). CDR3 length: 12 amino acids. Germline V gives CDR1 SQVTM, CDR2 ANQGSEA. V was cut by 7 bases and J by 1 base, with 11 bases left in between. CDR3 DNA: TGCAGCGCCGGGGACACTTCCTACGAGCAGTACTTC. Its translation: CSAGDTSYEQYF.

This clone has a handful of counts. The chain is built from TRBV28 and TRBJ2-5, with TRBD1 identical over 11 bases. CDR1 and CDR2 (germline): MDHEN, SYDVKM. V was clipped by 3 bases and J by 7 bases; unmatched bases: 4. CDR3 size: 14 residues. The CDR3 region is CASSLGGQGGTQYF. The DNA for the CDR3 is TGTGCCAGCAGTTTGGGGGGACAGGGGGGGACCCAGTACTTC.

The genes are TRBV20-1 and TRBJ2-5; D unresolved. The CDR3 totals 11 residues. Germline CDR1 DFQATT, CDR2 SNEGSKA (reference sequence). Trimming took off 4 bases at V and 5 bases at J, with 8 bases between the two ends. CDR3: CSAKAFETQYF. CDR3 coding DNA: TGCAGTGCTAAAGCGTTTGAGACCCAGTACTTC.

The gene calls are TRBV30 and TRBJ2-7; possible D gene TRBD2, 6 bases. Germline V gene sequence: CDR1 GTSNPN, CDR2 SVGIG (reference sequence). V lost 0 bases and J 6 bases, leaving 9 bases between the germline ends. The CDR3 is 12 amino acids. This CDR3 reads CAWSVSGVEQYF. For the CDR3, the DNA is TGTGCCTGGAGTGTATCGGGGGTCGAGCAGTACTTC.

This sequence joins TRBV10-1 and TRBJ2-7; D is uncertain. CDR1 and CDR2 (germline): WNHNN, SYGVQD (reference sequence). The CDR3 loop spans 13 amino acids. With 5 bases removed from V and 5 bases from J, the gap between germline ends came to 13 bases. CDR3 nucleotide sequence: TGCGCCAGCAGTTCGAACAGTAAAAACGAGCAGTACTTC. Translating gives CASSSNSKNEQYF.

This chain uses TRBV7-8 with TRBJ1-4; D remains ambiguous. Germline lookup yields CDR1 SGHVS and CDR2 FQNEAQ. The V gene lost 5 bases and the J gene lost 5 bases, with 6 bases spanning the gap. There are 12 residues in the CDR3. The CDR3 region is CASSTLNEKLFF. The CDR3, as DNA: TGTGCCAGCAGCACCCTAAATGAAAAACTGTTTTTT.

The chain has TRBV28 and TRBJ1-6; maybe TRBD1 (5 bases). In germline, CDR1 is MDHEN, CDR2 SYDVKM. Between the trimmed V and J ends, which lost 2 bases and 10 bases, there was a span of 6 bases. The CDR3 runs 12 residues. CDR3 sequence: CASSLRQSPLHF. DNA of the CDR3: TGTGCCAGCAGTTTACGACAGTCACCCCTCCACTTT.

The rearrangement uses TRBV7-9 and TRBJ2-5, with D tentatively TRBD1 (5 bases). Trimming took off 1 base at V and 0 bases at J, with 15 bases between the two ends. Germline V gene sequence: CDR1 SEHNR, CDR2 FQNEAQ (reference sequence). There are 17 residues in the CDR3. The CDR3 DNA is TGTGCCAGCAGCTTAGAGGTGGGGCAGTGGTACCAAGAGACCCAGTACTTC. Amino acids: CASSLEVGQWYQETQYF.

This clone appeared once. This rearrangement joins TRBV15 to TRBJ2-3; D may be TRBD1 or TRBD2 (5 bases each). The germline gives CDR1 LNHNV, CDR2 YYDKDF (reference sequence). Trimming stripped 7 bases from V and 4 bases from J, with 12 bases between. The CDR3 contains 13 residues. The CDR3: CATTQGDADTQYF. The DNA for the CDR3 is TGTGCCACCACCCAGGGAGATGCAGATACGCAGTATTTT.

J is TRBJ2-3 and V is TRBV4-2; D is undetermined. This CDR3 has 15 residues. Germline assignment: CDR1 LGHNA and CDR2 YNFKEQ. The V end lost 0 bases, the J end lost 2 bases, and 9 bases lay between the germline ends. CDR3 amino acids: CASSQEGTTTDTQYF. The DNA for the CDR3 is TGTGCCAGCAGCCAAGAAGGAACCACCACAGATACGCAGTATTTT.

This clone was found once. The chain joins TRBV28 to TRBJ1-1, with 7 bases identical to TRBD1. J lost 5 bases, V lost 6 bases, and 6 bases had no gene match. The CDR3 is 13 amino acids. The V gene's germline CDR1 is MDHEN and CDR2 SYDVKM. The CDR3 region has the DNA TGTGCCAGCAGCAGGGGGGGGTTGACTGAAGCTTTCTTT. Its protein is CASSRGGLTEAFF.

The V gene is TRBV7-6, the J gene TRBJ2-3; weak D call: TRBD2 (6 bases). This CDR3 is built from 16 residues. CDR1 is SGHVS and CDR2 is FNYEAQ in the germline V gene. Between the trimmed V and J ends, which lost 3 bases and 1 base, there was a span of 14 bases. CDR3 nucleotides: TGTGCCAGCAGCTTGGTAGCGGAGATCGGCACAGATACGCAGTATTTT. Translation gives CASSLVAEIGTDTQYF.

This chain connects TRBV5-1 to TRBJ2-1; maybe TRBD2 (7 bases). V was trimmed by 4 bases and J by 6 bases, leaving 17 bases between them. This CDR3 has 15 amino acids. Germline values: CDR1 SGHRS, CDR2 YFSETQ. CDR3 DNA: TGCGCCAGCAGCACACAGGGAGAGCGGGGCAATGAGCAGTTCTTC. Protein sequence: CASSTQGERGNEQFF. The variable domain in full, completed from reference TRBV5-1 and TRBJ2-1, reads KAGVTQTPRYLIKTRGQQVTLSCSPISGHRSVSWYQQTPGQGLQFLFEYFSETQRNKGNFPGRFSGRQFSNSRSEMNVSTLELGDSALYLCASSTQGERGNEQFFGPGTRLTVL.

The rearrangement joins TRBV7-9 to TRBJ2-7; 8 bases map to TRBD1. With 10 bases clipped from V and 2 bases from J, the junction kept 7 bases outside the gene matches. The germline CDR1 and CDR2 sequences are SEHNR and FQNEAQ (reference sequence). The CDR3 runs to 13 residues. Here the CDR3 reads CATKDRATYEQYF. Written as DNA, the CDR3 is TGTGCCACTAAGGACAGGGCAACCTACGAGCAGTACTTC. Variable domain in full (rest from reference TRBV7-9 and TRBJ2-7): DTGVSQNPRHKITKRGQNVTFRCDPISEHNRLYWYRQTLGQGPEFLTYFQNEAQLEKSRLLSDRFSAERPKGSFSTLEIQRTEQGDSAMYLCATKDRATYEQYFGPGTRLTVT.

A note on this clone: One end of the junction is discordant with germline, which a read error may explain. The chain uses TRBV5-1 and TRBJ1-4; D possibly corresponds to TRBD1 (5 bases). Germline assignment: CDR1 SGHRS and CDR2 YFSETQ. The CDR3 is 15 residues long. The CDR3 reads CASTLGGTSLEKLFF. CDR3 nucleotide sequence: TGCGCCAGCACCTTGGGTGGGACTTCCTTGGAAAAACTGTTTTTT.